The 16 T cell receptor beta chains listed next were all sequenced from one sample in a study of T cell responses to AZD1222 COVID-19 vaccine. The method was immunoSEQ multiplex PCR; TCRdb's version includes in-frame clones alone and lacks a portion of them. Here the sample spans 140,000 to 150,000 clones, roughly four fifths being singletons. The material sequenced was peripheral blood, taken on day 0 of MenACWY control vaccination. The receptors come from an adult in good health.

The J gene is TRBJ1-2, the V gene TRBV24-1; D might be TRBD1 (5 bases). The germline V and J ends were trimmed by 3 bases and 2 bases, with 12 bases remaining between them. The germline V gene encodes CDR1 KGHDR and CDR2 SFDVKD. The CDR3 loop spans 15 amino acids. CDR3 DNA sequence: TGTGCCACCAGTGATCGGGGCAGAGAGAACTATGGCTACACCTTC. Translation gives CATSDRGRENYGYTF.

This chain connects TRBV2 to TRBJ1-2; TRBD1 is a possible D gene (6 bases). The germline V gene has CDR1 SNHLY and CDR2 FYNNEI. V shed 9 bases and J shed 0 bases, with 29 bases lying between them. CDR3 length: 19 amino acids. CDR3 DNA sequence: TGTGCCAGGAGACGGGAGACCTCAGGGGCGTCAGATACTAACTATGGCTACACCTTC. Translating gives CARRRETSGASDTNYGYTF.

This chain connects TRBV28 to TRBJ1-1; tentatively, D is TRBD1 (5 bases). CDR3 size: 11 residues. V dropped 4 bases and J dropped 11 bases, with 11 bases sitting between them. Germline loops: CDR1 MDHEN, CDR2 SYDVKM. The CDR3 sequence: CASSSRDDAFF. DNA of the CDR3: TGTGCCAGCAGTTCTAGGGACGATGCTTTCTTT. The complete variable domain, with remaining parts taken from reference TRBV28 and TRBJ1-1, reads DVKVTQSSRYLVKRTGEKVFLECVQDMDHENMFWYRQDPGLGLRLIYFSYDVKMKEKGDIPEGYSVSREKKERFSLILESASTNQTSMYLCASSSRDDAFFGQGTRLTVV.

The CDR3 DNA sequence: TGTGCCAGCTCACCGTTGGGGACAGGAGGGGACACTGAAGCTTTCTTT. Its protein product is CASSPLGTGGDTEAFF. The chain links TRBV18 to TRBJ1-1; 8 bases are shared with TRBD1. Germline values: CDR1 KGHSH, CDR2 LQKENI. V gave up 3 bases and J gave up 3 bases; unmatched junction bases: 9. The CDR3 consists of 16 residues.

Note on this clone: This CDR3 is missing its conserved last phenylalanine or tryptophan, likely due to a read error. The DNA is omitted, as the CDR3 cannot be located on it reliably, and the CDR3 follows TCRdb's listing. CDR3 amino acids: CANPPAEV. V and J are TRBV11-3 and TRBJ1-6. Germline V gene lookup returns CDR1 SGHNT and CDR2 YENEEA. The CDR3 numbers 8 amino acids, ends counted.

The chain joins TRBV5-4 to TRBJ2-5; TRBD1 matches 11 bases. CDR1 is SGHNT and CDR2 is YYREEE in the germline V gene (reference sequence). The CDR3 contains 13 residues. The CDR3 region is CAGGQGGGETQYF. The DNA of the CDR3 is TGTGCTGGGGGACAGGGGGGTGGAGAGACCCAGTACTTC.

In nucleotides, the CDR3 is TGCGCCAGCAGCGTGGTTCTCTTCGCTAGCGGCTACACCTTC. It codes for CASSVVLFASGYTF. The chain is built from TRBV4-1 and TRBJ1-2, with no clear D. Trimming took off 5 bases at V and 8 bases at J, with 18 bases between the two ends. CDR1 is MGHRA, CDR2 YSYEKL, per germline. The CDR3 is 14 residues long.

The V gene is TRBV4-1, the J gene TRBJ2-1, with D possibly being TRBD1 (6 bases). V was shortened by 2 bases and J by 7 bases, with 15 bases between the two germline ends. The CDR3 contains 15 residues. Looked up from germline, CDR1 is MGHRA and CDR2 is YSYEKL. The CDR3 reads CASSQTGSLGNEQFF. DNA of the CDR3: TGCGCCAGCAGCCAAACAGGGTCGCTCGGGAATGAGCAGTTCTTC.

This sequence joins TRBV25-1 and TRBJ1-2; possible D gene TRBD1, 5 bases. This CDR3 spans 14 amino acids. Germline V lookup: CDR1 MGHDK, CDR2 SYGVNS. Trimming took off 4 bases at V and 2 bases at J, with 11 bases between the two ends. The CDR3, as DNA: TGTGCCAGCAGTGTTCGGGACGTAAACTATGGCTACACCTTC. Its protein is CASSVRDVNYGYTF.

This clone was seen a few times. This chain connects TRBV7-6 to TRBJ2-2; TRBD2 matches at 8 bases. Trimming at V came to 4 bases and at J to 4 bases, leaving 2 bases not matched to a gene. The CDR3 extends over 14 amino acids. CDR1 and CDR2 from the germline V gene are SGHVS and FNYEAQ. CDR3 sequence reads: CASSSGGRTGELFF. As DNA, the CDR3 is TGTGCCAGCAGCTCGGGGGGGCGCACCGGGGAGCTGTTTTTT.

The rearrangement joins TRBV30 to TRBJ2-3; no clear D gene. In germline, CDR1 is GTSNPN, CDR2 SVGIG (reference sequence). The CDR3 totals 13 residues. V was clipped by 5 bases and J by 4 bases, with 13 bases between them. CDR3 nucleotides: TGTGCCTGGGAAGCGAAGTCGGCAGATACGCAGTATTTT. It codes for CAWEAKSADTQYF.

The CDR3 here is CASSRTTGTGDSPLHF. The CDR3 DNA reads as TGCGCCAGCAGCCGAACTACCGGGACAGGGGATTCACCCCTCCACTTT. The gene calls are TRBV4-1 and TRBJ1-6, with TRBD1 matching 10 bases. Per the germline V gene, CDR1 is MGHRA and CDR2 is YSYEKL. The CDR3 has 16 amino acids. V was clipped by 4 bases and J by 8 bases; unmatched bases: 8.

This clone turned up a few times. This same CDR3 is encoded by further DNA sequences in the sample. The CDR3 region has the DNA TGTGCCAGCAGCTTCAGGGAAGATCAGCCCCAGCATTTT. Translation gives CASSFREDQPQHF. The chain recombines TRBV7-9 with TRBJ1-5, with D possibly being TRBD1 (5 bases). CDR3 length: 13 amino acids. CDR1 is SEHNR, CDR2 FQNEAQ, per germline (reference sequence). Trimming removed 3 bases at V and 5 bases at J, with 8 bases between.

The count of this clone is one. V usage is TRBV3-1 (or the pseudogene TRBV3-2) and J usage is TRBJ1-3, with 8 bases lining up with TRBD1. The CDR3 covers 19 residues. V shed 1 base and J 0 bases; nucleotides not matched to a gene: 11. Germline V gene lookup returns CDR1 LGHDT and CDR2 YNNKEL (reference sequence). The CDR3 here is CASSQAYSWTGSSGNTIYF. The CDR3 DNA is TGTGCCAGCAGCCAAGCCTATTCCTGGACAGGGAGCTCTGGAAACACCATATATTTT.

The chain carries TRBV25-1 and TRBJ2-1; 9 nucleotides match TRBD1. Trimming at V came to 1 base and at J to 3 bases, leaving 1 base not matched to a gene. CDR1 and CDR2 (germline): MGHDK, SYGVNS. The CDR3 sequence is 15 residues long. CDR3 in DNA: TGTGCCAGCAGTGAATCGGGACAGGGCTACAATGAGCAGTTCTTC. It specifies CASSESGQGYNEQFF. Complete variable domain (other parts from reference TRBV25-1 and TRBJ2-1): EADIYQTPRYLVIGTGKKITLECSQTMGHDKMYWYQQDPGMELHLIHYSYGVNSTEKGDLSSESTVSRIRTEHFPLTLESARPSHTSQYLCASSESGQGYNEQFFGPGTRLTVL.

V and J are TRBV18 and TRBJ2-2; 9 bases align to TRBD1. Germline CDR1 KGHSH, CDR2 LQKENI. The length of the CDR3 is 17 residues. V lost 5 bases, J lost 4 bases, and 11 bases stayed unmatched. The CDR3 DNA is TGTGCCAGCTCATTCCCCGGGACAGGGACAATCACCGGGGAGCTGTTTTTT. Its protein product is CASSFPGTGTITGELFF. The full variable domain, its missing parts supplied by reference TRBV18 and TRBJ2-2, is NAGVMQNPRHLVRRRGQEARLRCSPMKGHSHVYWYRQLPEEGLKFMVYLQKENIIDESGMPKERFSAEFPKEGPSILRIQQVVRGDSAAYFCASSFPGTGTITGELFFGEGSRLTVL.